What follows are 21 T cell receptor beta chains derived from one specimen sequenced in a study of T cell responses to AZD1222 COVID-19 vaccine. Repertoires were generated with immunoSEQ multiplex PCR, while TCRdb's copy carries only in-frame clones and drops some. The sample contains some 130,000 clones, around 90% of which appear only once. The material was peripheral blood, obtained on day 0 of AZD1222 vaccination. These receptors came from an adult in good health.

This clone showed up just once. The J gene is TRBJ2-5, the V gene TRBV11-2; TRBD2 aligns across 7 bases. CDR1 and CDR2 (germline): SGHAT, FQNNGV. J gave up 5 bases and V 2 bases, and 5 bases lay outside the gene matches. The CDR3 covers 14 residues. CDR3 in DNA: TGTGCCAGCAGCTTATATGGGGGGGTGGAGACCCAGTACTTC. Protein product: CASSLYGGVETQYF.

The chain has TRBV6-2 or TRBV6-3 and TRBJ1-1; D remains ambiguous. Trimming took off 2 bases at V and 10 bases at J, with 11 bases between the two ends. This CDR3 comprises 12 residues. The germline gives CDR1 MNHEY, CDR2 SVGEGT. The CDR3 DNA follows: TGTGCCAGCAGTTACCTAGGGTACGGAGCTTTCTTT. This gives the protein CASSYLGYGAFF.

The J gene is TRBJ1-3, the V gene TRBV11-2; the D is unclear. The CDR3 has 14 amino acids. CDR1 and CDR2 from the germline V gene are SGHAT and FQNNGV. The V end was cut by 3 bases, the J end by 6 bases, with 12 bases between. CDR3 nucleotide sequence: TGTGCCAGCAGCTTCAGCCCTCCGGTAAACACCATATATTTT. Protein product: CASSFSPPVNTIYF.

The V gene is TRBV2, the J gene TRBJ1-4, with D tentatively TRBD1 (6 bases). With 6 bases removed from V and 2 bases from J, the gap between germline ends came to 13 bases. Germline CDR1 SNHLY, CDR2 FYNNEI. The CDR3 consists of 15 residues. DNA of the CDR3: TGTGCCAGCAGAAAGAAGGGGGGCACTAATGAAAAACTGTTTTTT. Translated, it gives CASRKKGGTNEKLFF.

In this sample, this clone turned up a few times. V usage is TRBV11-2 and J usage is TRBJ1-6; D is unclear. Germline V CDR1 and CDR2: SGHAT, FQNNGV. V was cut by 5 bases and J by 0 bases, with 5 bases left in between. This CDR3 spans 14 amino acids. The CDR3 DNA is TGTGCCAGCAGCCGAGTCTCCTATAATTCACCCCTCCACTTT. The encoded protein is CASSRVSYNSPLHF.

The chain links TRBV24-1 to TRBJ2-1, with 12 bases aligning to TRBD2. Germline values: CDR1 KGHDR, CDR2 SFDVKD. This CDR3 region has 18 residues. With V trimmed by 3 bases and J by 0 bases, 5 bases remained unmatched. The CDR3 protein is CATSDRTSGMGSYNEQFF. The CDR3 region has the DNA TGTGCCACCAGTGATCGGACTAGCGGGATGGGCTCCTACAATGAGCAGTTCTTC.

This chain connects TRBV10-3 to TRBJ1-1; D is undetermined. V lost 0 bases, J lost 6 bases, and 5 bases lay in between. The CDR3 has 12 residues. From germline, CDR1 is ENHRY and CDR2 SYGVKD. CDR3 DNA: TGTGCCATCAGTGAGTCTGAGTCTGAAGCTTTCTTT. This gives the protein CAISESESEAFF.

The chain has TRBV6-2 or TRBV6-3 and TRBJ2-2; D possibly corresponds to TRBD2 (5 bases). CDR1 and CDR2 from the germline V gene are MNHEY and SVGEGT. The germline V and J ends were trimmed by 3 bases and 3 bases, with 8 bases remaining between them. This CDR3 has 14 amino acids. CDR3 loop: CASSYSGDTGELFF. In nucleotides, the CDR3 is TGTGCCAGCAGTTATTCCGGGGACACCGGGGAGCTGTTTTTT.

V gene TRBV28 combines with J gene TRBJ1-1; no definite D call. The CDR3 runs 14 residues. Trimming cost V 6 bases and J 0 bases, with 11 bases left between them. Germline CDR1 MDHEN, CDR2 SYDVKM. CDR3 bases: TGTGCCAGCAGCTCCCCCGCGCTGAACACTGAAGCTTTCTTT. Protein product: CASSSPALNTEAFF.

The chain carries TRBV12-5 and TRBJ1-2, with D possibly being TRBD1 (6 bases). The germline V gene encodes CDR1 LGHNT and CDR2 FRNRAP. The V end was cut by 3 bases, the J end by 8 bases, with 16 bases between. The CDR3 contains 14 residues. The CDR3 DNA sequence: TGTGCTAGTGGTTTCTGGGGTACAGGGCAGGGCTACACCTTC. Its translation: CASGFWGTGQGYTF. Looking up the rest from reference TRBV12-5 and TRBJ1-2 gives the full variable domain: DARVTQTPRHKVTEMGQEVTMRCQPILGHNTVFWYRQTMMQGLELLAYFRNRAPLDDSGMPKDRFSAEMPDATLATLKIQPSEPRDSAVYFCASGFWGTGQGYTFGSGTRLTVV.

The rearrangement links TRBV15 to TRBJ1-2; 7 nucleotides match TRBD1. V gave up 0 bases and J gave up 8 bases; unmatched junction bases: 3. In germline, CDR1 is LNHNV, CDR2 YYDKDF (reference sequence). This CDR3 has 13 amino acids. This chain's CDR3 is CATSRDGQEGYTF. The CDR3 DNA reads TGTGCCACCAGCAGAGACGGACAGGAGGGCTACACCTTC. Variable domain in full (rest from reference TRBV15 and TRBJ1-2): DAMVIQNPRYQVTQFGKPVTLSCSQTLNHNVMYWYQQKSSQAPKLLFHYYDKDFNNEADTPDNFQSRRPNTSFCFLDIRSPGLGDTAMYLCATSRDGQEGYTFGSGTRLTVV.

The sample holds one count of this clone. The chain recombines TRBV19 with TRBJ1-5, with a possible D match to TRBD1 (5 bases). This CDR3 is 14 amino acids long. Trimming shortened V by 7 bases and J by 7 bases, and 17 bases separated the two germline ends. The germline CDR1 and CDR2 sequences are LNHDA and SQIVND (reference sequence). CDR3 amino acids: CASTSGAGYQPQHF. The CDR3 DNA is TGTGCCAGTACTTCCGGGGCCGGATACCAGCCCCAGCATTTT.

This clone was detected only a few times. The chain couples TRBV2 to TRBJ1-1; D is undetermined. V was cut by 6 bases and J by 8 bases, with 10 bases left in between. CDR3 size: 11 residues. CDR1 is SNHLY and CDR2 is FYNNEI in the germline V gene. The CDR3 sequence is CASSPYAEAFF. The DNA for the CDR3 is TGTGCCAGCAGCCCGTACGCGGAAGCTTTCTTT.

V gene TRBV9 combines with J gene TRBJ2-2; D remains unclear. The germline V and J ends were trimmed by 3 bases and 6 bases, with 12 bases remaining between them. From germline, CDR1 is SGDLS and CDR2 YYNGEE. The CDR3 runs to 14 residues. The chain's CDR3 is CASSAFTIPGELFF. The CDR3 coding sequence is TGTGCCAGCAGCGCCTTCACTATCCCCGGGGAGCTGTTTTTT.

The CDR3 loop is CASSYETSYGYTF. The CDR3 nucleotides read TGTGCCAGCAGTTACGAAACCTCCTATGGCTACACCTTC. This chain links TRBV6-2 or TRBV6-3 with TRBJ1-2; D is unclear. This CDR3 has 13 amino acids. Germline V CDR1 and CDR2: MNHEY, SVGEGT. V lost 2 bases, J lost 4 bases, and 8 bases lay in between.

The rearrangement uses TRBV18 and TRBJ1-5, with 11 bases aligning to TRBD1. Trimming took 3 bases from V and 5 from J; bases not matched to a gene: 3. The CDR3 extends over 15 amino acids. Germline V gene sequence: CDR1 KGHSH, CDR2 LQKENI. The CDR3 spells CASSPGQGGYQPQHF. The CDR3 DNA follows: TGTGCCAGCTCACCGGGACAGGGGGGCTATCAGCCCCAGCATTTT. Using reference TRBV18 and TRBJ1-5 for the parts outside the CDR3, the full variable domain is NAGVMQNPRHLVRRRGQEARLRCSPMKGHSHVYWYRQLPEEGLKFMVYLQKENIIDESGMPKERFSAEFPKEGPSILRIQQVVRGDSAAYFCASSPGQGGYQPQHFGDGTRLSIL.

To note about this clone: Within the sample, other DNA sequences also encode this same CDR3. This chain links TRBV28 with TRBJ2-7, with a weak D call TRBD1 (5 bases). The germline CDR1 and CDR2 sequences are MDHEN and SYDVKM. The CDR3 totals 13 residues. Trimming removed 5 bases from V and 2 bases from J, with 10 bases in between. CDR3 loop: CASSPQVTYEQYF. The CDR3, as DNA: TGTGCCAGCAGTCCACAGGTCACCTACGAGCAGTACTTC.

CDR3 nucleotide sequence: TGTGCCAGCAGCTTAAACAGGGGACGTTATCAGCCCCAGCATTTT. Translation: CASSLNRGRYQPQHF. The gene calls are TRBV7-4 and TRBJ1-5; 7 nucleotides match TRBD1. Germline V CDR1 and CDR2: SGHVT, SQSDAQ. The CDR3 is made up of 15 amino acids. The V and J ends lost 2 bases and 5 bases, in that order; junction bases with no gene match: 6. Supplemented by reference TRBV7-4 and TRBJ1-5, the full variable domain reads GAGVSQSPRYKVAKRGRDVALRCDSISGHVTLYWYRQTLGQGSEVLTYSQSDAQRDKSGRPSGRFSAERPERSVSTLKIQRTEQGDSAVYLCASSLNRGRYQPQHFGDGTRLSIL.

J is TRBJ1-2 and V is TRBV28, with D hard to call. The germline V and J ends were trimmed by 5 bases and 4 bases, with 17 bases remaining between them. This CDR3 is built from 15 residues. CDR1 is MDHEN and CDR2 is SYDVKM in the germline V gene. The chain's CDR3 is CASSRPYTGTYGYTF. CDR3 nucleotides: TGTGCCAGCAGTAGGCCATATACGGGCACCTATGGCTACACCTTC.

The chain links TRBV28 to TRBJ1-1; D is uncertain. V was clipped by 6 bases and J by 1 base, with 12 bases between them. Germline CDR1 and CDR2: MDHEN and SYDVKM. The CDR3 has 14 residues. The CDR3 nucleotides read TGTGCCAGCAGGGCGAGACCTTGGAACACTGAAGCTTTCTTT. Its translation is CASRARPWNTEAFF.

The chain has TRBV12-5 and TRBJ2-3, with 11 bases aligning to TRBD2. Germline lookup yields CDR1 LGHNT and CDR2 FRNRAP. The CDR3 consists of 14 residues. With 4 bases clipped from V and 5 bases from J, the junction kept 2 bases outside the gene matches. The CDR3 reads CASGSGTSGDTQYF. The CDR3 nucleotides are TGTGCTAGTGGTTCCGGGACTAGCGGAGATACGCAGTATTTT.